A single sample gave rise to the 8 T cell receptor beta chains below, sequenced in a study of T cell responses to AZD1222 COVID-19 vaccine. Sequenced by immunoSEQ multiplex PCR; TCRdb stores in-frame clones only, minus some. This repertoire shows roughly 80,000 clones, over 80% found once; its top ten account for 2.9%. The sequenced sample was peripheral blood, obtained on day 0 of AZD1222 vaccination. All receptors come from an adult in good health.

In this sample, this clone turned up a few times. This chain uses TRBV19 with TRBJ1-5; TRBD1 aligns across 9 bases. Germline V lookup: CDR1 LNHDA, CDR2 SQIVND (reference sequence). V was pared by 4 bases and J by 1 base, with 8 bases of the junction left unmatched. The CDR3 has 17 amino acids. The CDR3 protein is CASSTNIGQGSNQPQHF. In DNA form, the CDR3 reads TGTGCCAGTAGTACAAATATCGGACAGGGGAGCAATCAGCCCCAGCATTTT.

V usage is TRBV5-1 and J usage is TRBJ1-5; 7 positions match TRBD1. The trim removed 0 bases at V and 4 bases at J, leaving 1 base unmatched. From germline, CDR1 is SGHRS and CDR2 YFSETQ. This CDR3 region has 14 residues. The CDR3 here is CASSLGDRNQPQHF. Written as DNA, the CDR3 is TGCGCCAGCAGCTTGGGGGACAGAAATCAGCCCCAGCATTTT.

This chain joins TRBV7-2 and TRBJ2-6, with D unresolved. The CDR3 loop spans 13 amino acids. V lost 3 bases to trimming and J lost 0 bases, with 0 bases between them. Germline CDR1 SGHTA, CDR2 FQGNSA. CDR3 in DNA: TGTGCCAGCAGCTTCTCTGGGGCCAACGTCCTGACTTTC. Translated: CASSFSGANVLTF.

About this clone itself: The sample contains more than one DNA sequence encoding this CDR3. The chain joins TRBV9 to TRBJ1-1; D uncertain. The germline V and J ends were trimmed by 2 bases and 1 base, with 6 bases remaining between them. The CDR3 runs 13 residues. Germline CDR1 is SGDLS and CDR2 is YYNGEE. The CDR3 DNA is TGTGCCAGCAGCGTCGGCAGGAACACTGAAGCTTTCTTT. Its translation is CASSVGRNTEAFF.

The V gene is TRBV5-1, the J gene TRBJ2-1, with D uncertain. With 5 bases removed from V and 7 bases from J, the gap between germline ends came to 22 bases. The CDR3 is 16 amino acids. Looked up from germline, CDR1 is SGHRS and CDR2 is YFSETQ. CDR3 coding DNA: TGCGCCAGCAGTCCCGGCACGAAAGGCTCCGGGAATGAGCAGTTCTTC. This codes for CASSPGTKGSGNEQFF.

This chain connects TRBV18 to TRBJ2-7; D is ambiguous. The CDR3 spans 14 residues. The germline V gene has CDR1 KGHSH and CDR2 LQKENI. V was pared by 2 bases and J by 2 bases, with 10 bases between. The CDR3 here is CASSPVDTTYEQYF. For the CDR3, the DNA is TGTGCCAGCTCACCAGTTGACACCACCTACGAGCAGTACTTC.

This chain joins TRBV24-1 and TRBJ1-2; D not certain. The germline CDR1 and CDR2 sequences are KGHDR and SFDVKD. The CDR3 extends over 14 amino acids. V was clipped by 3 bases and J by 8 bases, with 15 bases between them. The CDR3 spells CATSDVKRGHGYTF. In nucleotides, the CDR3 is TGTGCCACCAGTGATGTTAAGCGGGGTCACGGCTACACCTTC.

This clone has more than one count but fewer than ten. V and J are TRBV21-1 and TRBJ2-2; the table's D call TRBD2 went unverified against the DNA. TRBV21-1 is a pseudogene. This CDR3 is 18 amino acids long. The CDR3 loop reads CASSKRLAGGIGTGELFF. In DNA form, the CDR3 reads TGTGCCAGCAGCAAAAGGCTAGCGGGAGGGATAGGCACCGGGGAGCTGTTTTTT.